This T cell receptor (beta chain) stems from a study of shared T cell receptors in the human thymus. CDR1 is SGDLS and CDR2 is YYNGEE in the germline V gene. This CDR3 contains 16 residues. With V trimmed by 0 bases and J by 4 bases, 6 bases remained unmatched. The table came from immunoSEQ multiplex PCR; TCRdb's copy has only in-frame clones and leaves some out. The sample yields some 640,000 clones, approximately 89% seen once. These data were also reused for a study on human thymus T cells. As reported in that work: Thymic samples were excised during corrective heart operations. Among thymic and blood repertoires, usage of V and J genes appeared biased.

The sequenced material came from thymocytes. The receptor comes from a boy under two years old with a congenital heart defect. This rearrangement joins TRBV9 to TRBJ2-1, with 8 bases that match TRBD2. The CDR3 region is CASSVGRGLGYNEQFF. Written as DNA, the CDR3 is TGTGCCAGCAGCGTAGGAAGGGGACTAGGATACAATGAGCAGTTCTTC. The full variable domain, in which reference TRBV9 and TRBJ2-1 provide the parts outside the CDR3, is DSGVTQTPKHLITATGQRVTLRCSPRSGDLSVYWYQQSLDQGLQFLIQYYNGEERAKGNILERFSAQQFPDLHSELNLSSLELGDSALYFCASSVGRGLGYNEQFFGPGTRLTVL.